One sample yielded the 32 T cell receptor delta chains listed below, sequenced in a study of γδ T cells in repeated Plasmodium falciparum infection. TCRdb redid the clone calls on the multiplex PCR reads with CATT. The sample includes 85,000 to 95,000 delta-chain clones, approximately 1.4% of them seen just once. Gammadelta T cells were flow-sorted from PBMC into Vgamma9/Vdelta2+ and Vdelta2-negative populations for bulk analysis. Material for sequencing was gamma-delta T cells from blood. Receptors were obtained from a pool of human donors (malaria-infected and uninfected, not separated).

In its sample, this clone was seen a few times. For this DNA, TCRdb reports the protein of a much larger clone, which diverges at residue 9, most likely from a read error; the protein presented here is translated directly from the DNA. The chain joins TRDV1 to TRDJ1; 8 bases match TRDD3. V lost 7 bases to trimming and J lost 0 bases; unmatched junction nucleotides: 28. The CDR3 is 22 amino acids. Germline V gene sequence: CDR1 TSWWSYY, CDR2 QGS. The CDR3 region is CALEAPPSRTGGRQLYTDKLIF. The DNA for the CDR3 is TGTGCTCTTGAGGCCCCGCCGTCCCGTACTGGGGGCCGACAACTGTACACCGATAAACTCATCTTT.

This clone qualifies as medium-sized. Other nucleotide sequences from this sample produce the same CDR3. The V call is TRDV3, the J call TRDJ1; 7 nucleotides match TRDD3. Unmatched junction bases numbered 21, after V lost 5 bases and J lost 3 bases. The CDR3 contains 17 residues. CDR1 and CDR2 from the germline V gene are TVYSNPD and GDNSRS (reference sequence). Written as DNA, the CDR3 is TGTGCCCAGCCGTTCCTGCTGGGGGCCACGACGGCCGATAAACTCATCTTT. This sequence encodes CAQPFLLGATTADKLIF. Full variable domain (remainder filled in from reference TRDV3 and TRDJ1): CDKVTQSSPDQTVASGSEVVLLCTYDTVYSNPDLFWYRIRPDYSFQFVFYGDNSRSEGADFTQGRFSVKHILTQKAFHLVISPVRTEDSATYYCAQPFLLGATTADKLIFGKGTRVTVEP.

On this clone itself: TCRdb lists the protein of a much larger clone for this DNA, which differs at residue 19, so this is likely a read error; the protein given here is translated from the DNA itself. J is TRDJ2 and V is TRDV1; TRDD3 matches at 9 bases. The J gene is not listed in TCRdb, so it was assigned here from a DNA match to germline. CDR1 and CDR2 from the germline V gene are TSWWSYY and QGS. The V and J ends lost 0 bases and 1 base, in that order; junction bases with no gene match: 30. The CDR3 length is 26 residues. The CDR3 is CALGELALPMKLGDSPSLVLTAQLFF. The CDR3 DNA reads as TGTGCTCTTGGGGAACTAGCGCTTCCTATGAAGCTGGGGGATTCTCCTTCCTTAGTTTTGACAGCACAACTCTTCTTT.

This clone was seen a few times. The CDR3 DNA reads as TGTGCTCTTGGGGAACTAGGTTCCCCGATCATATGGGGGATATCACCCCACCCTATCTGGACCGATAAACTCATCTTT. It translates to CALGELGSPIIWGISPHPIWTDKLIF. J is TRDJ1 and V is TRDV1; 9 bases are shared with TRDD3. V shed 0 bases and J 2 bases; nucleotides not matched to a gene: 34. CDR1 is TSWWSYY and CDR2 is QGS in the germline V gene. This CDR3 contains 26 residues.

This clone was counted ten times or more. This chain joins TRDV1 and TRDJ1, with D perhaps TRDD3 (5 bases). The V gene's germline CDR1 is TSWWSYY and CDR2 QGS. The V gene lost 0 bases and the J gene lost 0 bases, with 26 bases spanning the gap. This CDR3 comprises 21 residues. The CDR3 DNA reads TGTGCTCTTGGGGAACTCCAAACCCCTGGGAGGGACTACGCCGACACCGATAAACTCATCTTT. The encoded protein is CALGELQTPGRDYADTDKLIF.

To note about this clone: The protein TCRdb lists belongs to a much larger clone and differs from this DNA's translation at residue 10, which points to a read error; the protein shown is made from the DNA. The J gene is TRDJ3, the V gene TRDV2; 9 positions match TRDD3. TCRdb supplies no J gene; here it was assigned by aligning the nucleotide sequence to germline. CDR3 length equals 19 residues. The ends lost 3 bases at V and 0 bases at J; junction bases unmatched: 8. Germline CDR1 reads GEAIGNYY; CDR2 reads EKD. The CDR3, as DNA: TGTGCCTGTGACCGGAGGGGATACGCCCACTCCTGGGACACCCGACAGATGTTTTTC. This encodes CACDRRGYAHSWDTRQMFF.

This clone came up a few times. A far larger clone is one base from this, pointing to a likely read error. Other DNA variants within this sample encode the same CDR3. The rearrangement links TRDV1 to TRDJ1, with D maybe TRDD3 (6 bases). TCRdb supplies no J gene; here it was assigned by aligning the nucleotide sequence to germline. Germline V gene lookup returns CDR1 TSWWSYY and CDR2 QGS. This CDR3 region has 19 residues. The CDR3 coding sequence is TGTGCTCTAGGGGAAAACTGGGACAAACTCGTGGGGTACACCGATAAACTCATCTTT. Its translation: CALGENWDKLVGYTDKLIF.

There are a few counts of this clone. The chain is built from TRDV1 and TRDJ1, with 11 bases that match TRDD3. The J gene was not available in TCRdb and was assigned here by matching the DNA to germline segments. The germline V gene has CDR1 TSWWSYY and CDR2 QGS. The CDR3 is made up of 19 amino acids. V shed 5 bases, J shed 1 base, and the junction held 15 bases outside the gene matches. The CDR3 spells CALGRGQPTGGYCTDKLIF. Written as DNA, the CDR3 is TGTGCTCTTGGGAGGGGGCAACCCACTGGGGGATATTGCACCGATAAACTCATCTTT.

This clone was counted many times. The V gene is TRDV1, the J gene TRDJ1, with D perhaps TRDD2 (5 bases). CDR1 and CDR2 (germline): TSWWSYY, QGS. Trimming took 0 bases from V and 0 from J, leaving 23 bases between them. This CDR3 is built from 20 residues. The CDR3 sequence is CALGELRFLPLLFYTDKLIF. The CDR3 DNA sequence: TGTGCTCTTGGGGAACTGCGATTCCTCCCCTTACTTTTCTACACCGATAAACTCATCTTT.

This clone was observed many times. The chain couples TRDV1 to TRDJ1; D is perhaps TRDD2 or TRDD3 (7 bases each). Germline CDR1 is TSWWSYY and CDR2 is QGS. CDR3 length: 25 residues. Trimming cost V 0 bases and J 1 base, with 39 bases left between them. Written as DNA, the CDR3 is TGTGCTCTTGGGGAACTCTCGCGGGGATTCCTACGTGTTGTGGTCCCCCTGGGGGCCACCGATAAACTCATCTTT. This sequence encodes CALGELSRGFLRVVVPLGATDKLIF.

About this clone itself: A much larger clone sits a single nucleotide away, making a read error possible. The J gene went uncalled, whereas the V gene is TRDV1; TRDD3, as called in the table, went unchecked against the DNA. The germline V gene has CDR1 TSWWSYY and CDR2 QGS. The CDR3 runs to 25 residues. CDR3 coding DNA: TGTGCTCTTGGGGATTCCATCCTACGTGGTTTTCTGGGGGATACGACACTCTGCTCGGCCGATAAACCCATCTTT. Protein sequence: CALGDSILRGFLGDTTLCSADKPIF.

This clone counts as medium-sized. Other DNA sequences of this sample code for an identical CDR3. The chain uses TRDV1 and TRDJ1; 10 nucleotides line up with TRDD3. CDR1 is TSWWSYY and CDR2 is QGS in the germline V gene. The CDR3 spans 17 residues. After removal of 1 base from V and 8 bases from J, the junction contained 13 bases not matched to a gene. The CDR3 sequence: CALGEPLPTWGIPKLIF. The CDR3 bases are TGTGCTCTTGGGGAACCGCTTCCCACGTGGGGGATACCGAAACTCATCTTT.

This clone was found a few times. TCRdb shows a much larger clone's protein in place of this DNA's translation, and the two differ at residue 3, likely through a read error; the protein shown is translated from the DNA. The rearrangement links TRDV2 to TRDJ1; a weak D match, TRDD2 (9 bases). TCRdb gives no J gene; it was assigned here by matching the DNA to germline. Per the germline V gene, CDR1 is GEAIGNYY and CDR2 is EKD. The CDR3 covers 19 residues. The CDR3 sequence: CAYDIVLPTGDTHTDKLIF. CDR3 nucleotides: TGTGCCTATGACATTGTCCTTCCTACCGGGGATACCCACACCGATAAACTCATCTTT.

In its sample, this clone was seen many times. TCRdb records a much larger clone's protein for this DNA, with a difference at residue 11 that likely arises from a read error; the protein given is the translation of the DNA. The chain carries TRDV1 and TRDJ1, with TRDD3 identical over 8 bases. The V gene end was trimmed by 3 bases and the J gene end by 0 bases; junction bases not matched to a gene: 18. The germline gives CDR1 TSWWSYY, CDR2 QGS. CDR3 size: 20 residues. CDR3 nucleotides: TGTGCTCTTGGGGACCGGAGAGCTGGGGGACACGAGTTGTACACCGATAAACTCATCTTT. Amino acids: CALGDRRAGGHELYTDKLIF.

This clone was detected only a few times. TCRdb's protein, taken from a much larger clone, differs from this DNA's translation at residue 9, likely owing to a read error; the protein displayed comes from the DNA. The CDR3 loop is CALGELLGVQFTDKLIF. CDR3 in DNA: TGTGCTCTTGGGGAACTACTGGGGGTCCAGTTCACCGATAAACTCATCTTT. The chain links TRDV1 to TRDJ1; 8 bases are shared with TRDD3. Matching the DNA to germline supplied the J gene, which TCRdb does not give. The V and J ends lost 0 bases and 1 base, in that order; junction bases with no gene match: 7. The CDR3 has 17 residues. The V gene's germline CDR1 is TSWWSYY and CDR2 QGS.

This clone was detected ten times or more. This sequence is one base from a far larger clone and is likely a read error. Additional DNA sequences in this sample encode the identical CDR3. CDR3 bases: TGTGCTCTTGGGGAGCTAGAGTCGTCCCGGTCCTTTATTACCGATAAACTCATCTTT. Its translation: CALGELESSRSFITDKLIF. The chain employs TRDV1 and TRDJ1; D gene ambiguous. The germline V gene has CDR1 TSWWSYY and CDR2 QGS. The V gene lost 3 bases and the J gene lost 2 bases, with 25 bases spanning the gap. This CDR3 contains 19 residues.

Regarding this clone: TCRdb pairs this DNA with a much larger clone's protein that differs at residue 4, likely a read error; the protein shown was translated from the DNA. DNA for the CDR3: TGTGCTCTTTGGACAACACACACCGATAAACTCATCTTT. Translated, it gives CALWTTHTDKLIF. The rearrangement uses TRDV1 and TRDJ1; D unclear. V lost 8 bases to trimming and J lost 0 bases, with 10 bases between them. Looked up from germline, CDR1 is TSWWSYY and CDR2 is QGS. This CDR3 comprises 13 residues.

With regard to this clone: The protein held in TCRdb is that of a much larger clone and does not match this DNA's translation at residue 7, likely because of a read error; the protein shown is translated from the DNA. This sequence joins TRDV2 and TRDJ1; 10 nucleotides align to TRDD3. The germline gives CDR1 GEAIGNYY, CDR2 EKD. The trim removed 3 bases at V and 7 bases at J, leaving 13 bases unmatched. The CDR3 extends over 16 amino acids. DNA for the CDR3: TGTGCCTGTGACCCACTCGCACTGGGGGATGAAAGTAAACTCATCTTT. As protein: CACDPLALGDESKLIF.

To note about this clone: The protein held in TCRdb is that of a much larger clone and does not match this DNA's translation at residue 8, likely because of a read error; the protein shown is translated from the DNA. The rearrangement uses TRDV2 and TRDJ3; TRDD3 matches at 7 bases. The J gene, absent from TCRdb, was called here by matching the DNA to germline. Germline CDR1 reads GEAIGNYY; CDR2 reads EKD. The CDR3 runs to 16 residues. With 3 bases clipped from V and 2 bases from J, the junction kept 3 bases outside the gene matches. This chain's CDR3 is CACDWGSAWDTRQMFF. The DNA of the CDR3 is TGTGCCTGTGACTGGGGGAGCGCCTGGGACACCCGACAGATGTTTTTC.

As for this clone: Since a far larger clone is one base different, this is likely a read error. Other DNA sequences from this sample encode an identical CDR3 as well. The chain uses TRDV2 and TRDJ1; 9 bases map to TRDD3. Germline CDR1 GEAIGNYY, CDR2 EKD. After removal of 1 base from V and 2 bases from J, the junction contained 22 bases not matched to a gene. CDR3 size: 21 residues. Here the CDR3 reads CACDTLLGDNRPKWGTDKLIF. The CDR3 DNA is TGTGCCTGTGACACTCTACTGGGGGACAACCGTCCCAAGTGGGGGACCGATAAACTCATCTTT.

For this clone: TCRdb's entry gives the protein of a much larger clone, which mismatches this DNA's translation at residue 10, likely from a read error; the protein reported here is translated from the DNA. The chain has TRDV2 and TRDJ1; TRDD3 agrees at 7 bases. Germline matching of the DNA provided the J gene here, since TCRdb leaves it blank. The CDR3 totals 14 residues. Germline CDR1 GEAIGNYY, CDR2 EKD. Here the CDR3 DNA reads TGTGCCTGTGACAGAGGGGGATCCACCGGTAAACTCATCTTT. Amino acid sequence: CACDRGGSTGKLIF.

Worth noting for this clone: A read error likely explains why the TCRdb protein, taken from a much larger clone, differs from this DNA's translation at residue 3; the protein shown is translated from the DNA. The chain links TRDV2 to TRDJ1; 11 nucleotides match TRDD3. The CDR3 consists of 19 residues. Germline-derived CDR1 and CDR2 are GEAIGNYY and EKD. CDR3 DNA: TGTGCCAGTGACACCGTAGGTGGGGGATACGTGGGGTACACCGATAAACTCATCTTT. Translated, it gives CASDTVGGGYVGYTDKLIF.

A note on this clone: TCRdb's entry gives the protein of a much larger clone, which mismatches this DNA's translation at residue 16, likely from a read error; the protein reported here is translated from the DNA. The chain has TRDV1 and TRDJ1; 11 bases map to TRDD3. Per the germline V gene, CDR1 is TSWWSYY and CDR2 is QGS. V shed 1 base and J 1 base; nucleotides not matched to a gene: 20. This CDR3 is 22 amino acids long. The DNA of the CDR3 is TGTGCTCTTGGGGAACGTAGTTACTGGGGGATAAACCCTCCGCCGTGCACCGATAAACTCATCTTT. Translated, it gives CALGERSYWGINPPPCTDKLIF.

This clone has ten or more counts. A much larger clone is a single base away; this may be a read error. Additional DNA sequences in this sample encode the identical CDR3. The CDR3: CAYGTHFRTGGRPVKLIF. CDR3 nucleotide sequence: TGTGCCTACGGTACCCACTTCCGAACGGGGGGCCGACCGGTTAAGCTCATCTTT. The J gene is TRDJ1, the V gene TRDV3, with D perhaps TRDD2 or TRDD3 (5 bases each). Germline values: CDR1 TVYSNPD, CDR2 GDNSRS (reference sequence). The V end was cut by 4 bases, the J end by 11 bases, with 38 bases between. This CDR3 region has 18 residues.

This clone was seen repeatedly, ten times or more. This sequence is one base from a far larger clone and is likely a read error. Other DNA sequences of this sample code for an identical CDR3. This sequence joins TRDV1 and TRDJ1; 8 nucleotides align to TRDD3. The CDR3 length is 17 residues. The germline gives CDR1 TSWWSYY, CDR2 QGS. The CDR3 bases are TGTGCCCTTGGGGAACCTACGGTGGGGGATGACACCGATAAACTCATCTTT. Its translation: CALGEPTVGDDTDKLIF.

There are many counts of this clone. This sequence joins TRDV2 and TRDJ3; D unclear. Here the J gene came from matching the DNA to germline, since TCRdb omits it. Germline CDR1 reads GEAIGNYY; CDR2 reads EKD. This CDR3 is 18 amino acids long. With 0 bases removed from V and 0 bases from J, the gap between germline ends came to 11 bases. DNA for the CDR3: TGTGCCTGTGACACCCTAAACCTGGACTCCTGGGACACCCGACAGATGTTTTTC. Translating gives CACDTLNLDSWDTRQMFF.

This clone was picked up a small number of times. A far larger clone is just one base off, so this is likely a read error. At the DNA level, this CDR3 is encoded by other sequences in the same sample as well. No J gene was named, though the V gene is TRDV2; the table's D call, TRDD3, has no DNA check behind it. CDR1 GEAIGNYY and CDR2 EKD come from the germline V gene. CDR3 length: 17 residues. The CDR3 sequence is CACDLMTLLGETDKLIF. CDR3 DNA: TGTGCCTGTGACCTCATGACGTTACTGGGGGAGACCGATAAACTCATCTTC.

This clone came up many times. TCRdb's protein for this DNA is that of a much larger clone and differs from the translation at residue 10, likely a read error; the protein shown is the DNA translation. Here the CDR3 reads CACDPISGGRIRELADKLIF. The CDR3 region has the DNA TGTGCCTGTGACCCAATCAGCGGCGGGAGGATACGCGAATTGGCCGATAAACTCATCTTT. J is TRDJ1 and V is TRDV2, with 7 bases matching TRDD3. The CDR3 is 20 residues long. CDR1 is GEAIGNYY and CDR2 is EKD in the germline V gene. The V and J ends lost 3 bases and 3 bases, in that order; junction bases with no gene match: 24.

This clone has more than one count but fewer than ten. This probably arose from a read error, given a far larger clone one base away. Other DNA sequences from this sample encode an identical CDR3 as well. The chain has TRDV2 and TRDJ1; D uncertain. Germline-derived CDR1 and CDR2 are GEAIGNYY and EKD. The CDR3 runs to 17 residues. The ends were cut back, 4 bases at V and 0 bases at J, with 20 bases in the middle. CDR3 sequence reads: CACDTAGVLRYTDKLIF. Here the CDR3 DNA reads TGTGCCTGTGATACCGCCGGGGTTCTCCGGTACACCGATAAACTCATCTTT.

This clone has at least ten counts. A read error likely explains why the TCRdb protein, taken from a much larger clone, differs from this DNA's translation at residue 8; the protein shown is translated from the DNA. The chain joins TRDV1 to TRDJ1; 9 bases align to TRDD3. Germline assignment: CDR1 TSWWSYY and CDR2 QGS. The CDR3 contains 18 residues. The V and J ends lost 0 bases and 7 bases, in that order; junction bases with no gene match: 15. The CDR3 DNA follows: TGTGCTCTTGGGGAACTGTCCCACTGGGGGACCCCCTATAGTAAACTCATCTTT. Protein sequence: CALGELSHWGTPYSKLIF.

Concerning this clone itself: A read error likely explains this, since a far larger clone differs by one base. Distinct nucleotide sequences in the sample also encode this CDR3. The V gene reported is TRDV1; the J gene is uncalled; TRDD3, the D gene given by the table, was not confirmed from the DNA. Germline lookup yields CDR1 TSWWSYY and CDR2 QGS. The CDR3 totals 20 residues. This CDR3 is CALGEWGTPTDNPGTDKLIF. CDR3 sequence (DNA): TGTGCTCTTGGGGAATGGGGTACTCCGACGGATAACCCCGGCACCGATAAGCTCATCTTT.

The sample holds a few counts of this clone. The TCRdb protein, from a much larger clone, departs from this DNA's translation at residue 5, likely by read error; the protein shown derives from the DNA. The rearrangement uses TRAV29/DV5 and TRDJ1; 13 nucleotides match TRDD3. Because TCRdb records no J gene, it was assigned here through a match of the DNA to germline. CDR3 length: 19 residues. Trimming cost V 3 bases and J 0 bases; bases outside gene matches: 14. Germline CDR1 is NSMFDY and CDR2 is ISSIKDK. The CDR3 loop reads CAAIVPATGGYGNTDKLIF. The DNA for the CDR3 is TGTGCAGCAATCGTCCCCGCTACTGGGGGATACGGTAACACCGATAAACTCATCTTT.